The rows below give T cell receptor beta chains drawn from one sample of a study of blood T cell repertoires in COVID-19. Sequenced by immunoSEQ multiplex PCR; TCRdb stores in-frame clones only, minus some. The data contain around 200,000 clones, 80% to 90% of them singletons. Material for sequencing was PBMCs or T cells enriched from blood (not recorded which). Source of these receptors: a woman aged 30 to 39 who had been exposed to COVID-19. Both conserved end residues are part of each CDR3. D genes are given only for firm matches. Only some rows state a clone size, as once, few, many or a class for expanded clones.

D gene,V gene,clone size,J gene,CDR3 DNA,CDR3 protein
.,TRBV12-5,.,TRBJ2-7,TGTGCTAGTGGTTCTTTTACAGGGCGCTTCTCCTACGAGCAGTACTTC,CASGSFTGRFSYEQYF
.,TRBV28,.,TRBJ2-5,TGTGCCAGCAGTTTAGTGCGGGAGACCCAGTACTTC,CASSLVRETQYF
TRBD2,TRBV6-5,.,TRBJ2-2,TGTGCCAGCATCGGTAGCGGGGGGAGGGCCGGGGAGCTGTTTTTT,CASIGSGGRAGELFF
TRBD1,TRBV5-1,.,TRBJ1-6,TGCGCCAGCAGCCCAGCGGACAGGGGGGGTCCGGGTTCACCCCTCCACTTT,CASSPADRGGPGSPLHF
.,TRBV2,.,TRBJ1-4,TGTGCCAGCAACGGCAGGGTTAATGAAAAACTGTTTTTT,CASNGRVNEKLFF
TRBD2,TRBV24-1,.,TRBJ2-3,TGTGCCACCTCCCCTCGGGGCGGGGGGGCAATAGATACGCAGTATTTT,CATSPRGGGAIDTQYF
TRBD1,TRBV9,.,TRBJ2-1,TGTGCCAGCAGCGTAATGGGGACAGCCGCGATGTGGGAGCAGTTCTTC,CASSVMGTAAMWEQFF
TRBD1,TRBV9,.,TRBJ1-2,TGTGCCAGCAGCGTAGCAACGGGACAGGGGGAAATTTATGGCTACACCTTC,CASSVATGQGEIYGYTF
TRBD1,TRBV6-2/TRBV6-3,.,TRBJ1-2,TGTGCCAGCAGTCCCCCCCTCACAGGGGGTTATGGCTACACCTTC,CASSPPLTGGYGYTF
.,TRBV15,.,TRBJ1-3,TGTGCCACCAGCAGAGGCACGAGCCAGGTGCACACCATATATTTT,CATSRGTSQVHTIYF
TRBD1,TRBV5-8,.,TRBJ2-7,TGTGCCAGCAGCTTAGCCAGGGGGTACGAGCAGTACTTC,CASSLARGYEQYF
.,TRBV9,few,TRBJ1-6,TGTGCCAGCAGTAGGGGGACCCCTTCTGATTCACCCCTCCACTTT,CASSRGTPSDSPLHF
.,TRBV18,.,TRBJ1-3,TGTGCCAGCTCACCAAGTCTCGCCAGCTCTGGAAACACCATATATTTT,CASSPSLASSGNTIYF
.,TRBV14,once,TRBJ1-1,TGTGCCAGCAGCCTCGGCAGGGGAAGGAACACTGAAGCTTTCTTT,CASSLGRGRNTEAFF
TRBD1,TRBV11-2,.,TRBJ1-2,TGTGCCAGCAGCTCCTACTCCAGGGGGCGGACCTCTAACTATGGCTACACCTTC,CASSSYSRGRTSNYGYTF
.,TRBV7-3,.,TRBJ1-1,TGTGCCAGCAGCCCACTGCAGGACACTGAAGCTTTCTTT,CASSPLQDTEAFF
.,TRBV28,.,TRBJ1-2,TGTGCCAGCAGTTTAGGACGGGGTGGCTACACCTTC,CASSLGRGGYTF
.,TRBV6-5,.,TRBJ1-3,TGTGCCAGCAGCTACAACAGGGACGGAAACACCATATATTTT,CASSYNRDGNTIYF
.,TRBV15,once,TRBJ1-3,TGTGCCACCACCCTAGGACAGCTAGGCCCCTCTGGAAACACCATATATTTT,CATTLGQLGPSGNTIYF
TRBD1,TRBV18,.,TRBJ1-2,TGTGCCAGCTCACCAACGGGACAGGGGTTGTATGGCTACACCTTC,CASSPTGQGLYGYTF
.,TRBV13,.,TRBJ2-1,TGTGCCAGCAGCTTAGGCCTAGGGGGAAGGGCCTACAATGAGCAGTTCTTC,CASSLGLGGRAYNEQFF
TRBD1,TRBV30,.,TRBJ1-6,TGTGCCTGGAGTGGGGACAGTCGAATCCTCGGTTCACCCCTCCACTTT,CAWSGDSRILGSPLHF
TRBD1,TRBV18,.,TRBJ2-2,TGTGCCAGCTCACCACGAGGGACAGGGGACGCCACCGGGGAGCTGTTTTTT,CASSPRGTGDATGELFF
.,TRBV29-1,.,TRBJ1-1,TGCAGCGTTGAGAGGGTCCTAAACACTGAAGCTTTCTTT,CSVERVLNTEAFF
TRBD1,TRBV7-9,.,TRBJ1-1,TGTGCCAGCAGCCCGGGGACAGGGGGCGTTGAAGCTTTCTTT,CASSPGTGGVEAFF
TRBD1,TRBV6-5,.,TRBJ2-1,TGTGCCAGCAATACAGGGGGCTCGGGCAATGAGCAGTTCTTC,CASNTGGSGNEQFF
.,TRBV30,.,TRBJ2-7,TGTGCCTGGAGTGTGTGGCACAGACCGTACGAGCAGTACTTC,CAWSVWHRPYEQYF
.,TRBV2,once,TRBJ2-3,TGTGCCAGCAGTGATAGGGGCAGGGAAAAGATCGGCACAGATACGCAGTATTTT,CASSDRGREKIGTDTQYF
.,TRBV3-1/TRBV3-2,.,TRBJ1-3,TGTGCCAGCAGCCAAGCCCAGGGTTCTGGAAACACCATATATTTT,CASSQAQGSGNTIYF
TRBD2,TRBV5-1,.,TRBJ2-7,TGCGCCAGCAGCTTGGCCGGGGGGGCCCCCTACGAGCAGTACTTC,CASSLAGGAPYEQYF
.,TRBV27,.,TRBJ1-6,TGTGCCAGCAGTTTACAACAGGGCTGGTCCCTCCACTTT,CASSLQQGWSLHF
TRBD2,TRBV15,few,TRBJ2-5,TGTGCCACCAGCAGAGTGAGACTAGCGGGCCAAGAGACCCAGTACTTC,CATSRVRLAGQETQYF
TRBD1,TRBV18,once,TRBJ1-2,TGTGCCAGCTCACCCGGGACAGGGGGCTTCTATGGCTACACCTTC,CASSPGTGGFYGYTF
.,TRBV27,.,TRBJ1-1,TGTGCCAGCAGTCGTGGCGGGGGGCCCATGAACACTGAAGCTTTCTTT,CASSRGGGPMNTEAFF
TRBD1,TRBV6-5,.,TRBJ1-4,TGTGCCAGCAAAAAGACAGGGGGGTCGGTTGAAAAACTGTTTTTT,CASKKTGGSVEKLFF
.,TRBV19,.,TRBJ2-7,TGTGCCAGTAACTCCCGGGGTGAGGGTTCCTACGAGCAGTACTTC,CASNSRGEGSYEQYF
.,TRBV15,once,TRBJ1-5,TGTGCCACCTCTAACGGCAATCAGCCCCAGCATTTT,CATSNGNQPQHF
.,TRBV5-1,.,TRBJ1-6,TGCGCCAGCAGCCTCACTTATGGAGGGACGAATTCACCCCTCCACTTT,CASSLTYGGTNSPLHF
.,TRBV7-9,.,TRBJ1-5,TGTGCCAGCAGCTTAGGCGGTCAGCCCCAGCATTTT,CASSLGGQPQHF
TRBD1,TRBV5-1,once,TRBJ2-7,TGCGCCAGCAGTCGGGACAGTTACGAGCAGTACTTC,CASSRDSYEQYF
.,TRBV30,.,TRBJ1-1,TGTGCCGGAGGACGTTCGAACACTGAAGCTTTCTTT,CAGGRSNTEAFF
TRBD1,TRBV3-1/TRBV3-2,few,TRBJ1-4,TGTGCCAGCAGCCAAAACAGGGGGGGAAGTGAAAAACTGTTTTTT,CASSQNRGGSEKLFF
TRBD1,TRBV13,.,TRBJ2-7,TGTGCCAGCAGCTCAATTACGGGACAGGGAAATTACGAGCAGTACTTC,CASSSITGQGNYEQYF
.,TRBV4-2,.,TRBJ2-7,TGTGCCAGCAGCCAAGATTGGAATCGGCGGGGGCGCCACGAGCAGTACTTC,CASSQDWNRRGRHEQYF
.,TRBV30,.,TRBJ2-7,TGTGCCTGGAGTCTCGTGGGTTGGGGGGTCAAGGACTACGAGCAGTACTTC,CAWSLVGWGVKDYEQYF
.,TRBV24-1,.,TRBJ1-6,TGTGCCACCAGTGAAACAGGGTATTCACCCCTCCACTTT,CATSETGYSPLHF
.,TRBV5-1,.,TRBJ2-3,TGCGCCAGCAGCAGGGAGCTCCTCACAGATACGCAGTATTTT,CASSRELLTDTQYF
.,TRBV2,.,TRBJ2-1,TGTGCCAGCATCGGGACAATCGGGGATGAGCAGTTCTTC,CASIGTIGDEQFF
TRBD2,TRBV27,.,TRBJ2-7,TGTGCCAGCAAGGAGCGGGGGCGAAATAACTACGAGCAGTACTTC,CASKERGRNNYEQYF
.,TRBV5-1,once,TRBJ1-6,TGCGCCAGCAGCTTTCGGGGGGTGGATTCACCCCTCCACTTT,CASSFRGVDSPLHF
TRBD1,TRBV30,.,TRBJ1-6,TGTGCCTGGGACAGGGGTAATTCACCCCTCCACTTT,CAWDRGNSPLHF
TRBD2,TRBV6-5,.,TRBJ2-1,TGTGCCAGCAGTTACGCTTTCCCGGGGGGTTTCTATGAGCAGTTCTTC,CASSYAFPGGFYEQFF
TRBD1,TRBV6-5,.,TRBJ1-1,TGTGCCAGCAGGGACAGGACGATGAACACTGAAGCTTTCTTT,CASRDRTMNTEAFF
.,TRBV7-9,.,TRBJ2-1,TGTGCCAGCAGCTTATCAGGAATTGCGCAGTTCTTC,CASSLSGIAQFF
.,TRBV27,.,TRBJ2-1,TGTGCCAGCAAAACAGCCTCGAATTACAATGAGCAGTTCTTC,CASKTASNYNEQFF
.,TRBV2,.,TRBJ1-3,TGTGCCAGCAGTTTAACAGGGAGCTCTGGAAACACCATATATTTT,CASSLTGSSGNTIYF
.,TRBV5-1,.,TRBJ2-7,TGCGCCAGCAGCCGCGGACAGAGGATAGCCTACGAGCAGTACTTC,CASSRGQRIAYEQYF